The 19 T cell receptor beta chains below all came from one sample that was sequenced in a study of blood T cell repertoires in COVID-19 (dated by TCRdb to about 2020). The library was prepared using the immunoSEQ multiplex PCR assay. TCRdb stores this immuneACCESS table with in-frame sequences only. Part of the clones is absent; in the studies checked, under half of the shortfall reflects unresolved V genes, and no reason is known for the rest. The sample table holds 350,000 to 450,000 clones, of which roughly four fifths were seen once. Approximately 5% of the sample goes to the ten largest clones. Sequenced: PBMCs or T cells enriched from blood (not recorded which). These receptors originate from a woman in her forties or fifties who had recovered from COVID-19.

The chain carries TRBV5-1 and TRBJ2-3; the match to TRBD2 covers 8 bases. From germline, CDR1 is SGHRS and CDR2 YFSETQ. The CDR3 is 17 amino acids. Unmatched junction bases numbered 19, after V lost 5 bases and J lost 8 bases. The CDR3 region has the DNA TGCGCCAGCAGTAACGGACTAGCACCTAACTTACAGGGTACGCAGTATTTT. It is translated as CASSNGLAPNLQGTQYF.

The J gene is TRBJ2-3, the V gene TRBV13; perhaps TRBD1 as D (6 bases). V was pared by 5 bases and J by 5 bases, with 14 bases between. The CDR3 length is 14 residues. CDR1 and CDR2 (germline): PRHDT, FYEKMQ (reference sequence). In DNA, the CDR3 is TGTGCCAGCAGCCCCGGACAGACGGGAGATACGCAGTATTTT. Protein product: CASSPGQTGDTQYF. The whole variable domain, remainder taken from reference TRBV13 and TRBJ2-3, is AAGVIQSPRHLIKEKRETATLKCYPIPRHDTVYWYQQGPGQDPQFLISFYEKMQSDKGSIPDRFSAQQFSDYHSELNMSSLELGDSALYFCASSPGQTGDTQYFGPGTRLTVL.

There are a few counts of this clone. The chain is built from TRBV2 and TRBJ1-2, with TRBD1 matching 9 bases. V dropped 2 bases and J dropped 3; count of bases not matched to a gene: 4. Germline CDR1 SNHLY, CDR2 FYNNEI. There are 15 residues in the CDR3. The CDR3 coding sequence is TGTGCCAGCAGTGAAATTAGGGACAGGGACTATGGCTACACCTTC. This encodes CASSEIRDRDYGYTF.

Comments on this clone: The sample has other DNA sequences that encode this CDR3 too. The CDR3 spells CASSPQAGSTEAFF. CDR3 DNA: TGTGCCAGCAGCCCGCAGGCGGGGTCCACTGAAGCTTTCTTT. The chain employs TRBV11-2 and TRBJ1-1; no firm D call. Germline-derived CDR1 and CDR2 are SGHAT and FQNNGV. V gave up 5 bases and J gave up 4 bases, with 14 bases separating them. The CDR3 totals 14 residues.

V is TRBV7-2 and J is TRBJ2-7; TRBD1 aligns across 9 bases. The germline V gene has CDR1 SGHTA and CDR2 FQGNSA. V was clipped by 4 bases and J by 0 bases; unmatched bases: 7. This CDR3 has 16 residues. In DNA form, the CDR3 reads TGTGCCAGCAGCTCGCCGGGACAGGGTAACTCCTACGAGCAGTACTTC. Translating it yields CASSSPGQGNSYEQYF.

This rearrangement joins TRBV2 to TRBJ1-4; D perhaps matches TRBD1 (6 bases). V was clipped by 3 bases and J by 11 bases, with 22 bases between them. The CDR3 has 16 amino acids. CDR1 is SNHLY and CDR2 is FYNNEI in the germline V gene. The CDR3 DNA follows: TGTGCCAGCAGTGAGTTGACAGGCCAAGGAAACGAGAAACTGTTTTTT. As protein: CASSELTGQGNEKLFF. Full variable domain (missing parts from reference TRBV2 and TRBJ1-4): EPEVTQTPSHQVTQMGQEVILRCVPISNHLYFYWYRQILGQKVEFLVSFYNNEISEKSEIFDDQFSVERPDGSNFTLKIRSTKLEDSAMYFCASSELTGQGNEKLFFGSGTQLSVL.

The chain joins TRBV7-2 to TRBJ1-2, with 7 bases lining up with TRBD1. Germline lookup yields CDR1 SGHTA and CDR2 FQGNSA. The CDR3 consists of 14 residues. V lost 3 bases and J lost 4; bases outside the gene matches: 5. Here the CDR3 reads CASSLGQSPYGYTF. As DNA, the CDR3 is TGTGCCAGCAGCTTGGGACAGAGTCCCTATGGCTACACCTTC.

CDR3 protein: CASSQDSGTGDTEAFF. CDR3 nucleotides: TGCGCCAGCAGCCAAGACTCCGGGACAGGAGACACTGAAGCTTTCTTT. This chain connects TRBV4-3 to TRBJ1-1; 8 bases are shared with TRBD1. Germline assignment: CDR1 LGHNA and CDR2 YSLEER. Trimming removed 0 bases from V and 3 bases from J; junction bases left unmatched: 6. CDR3 size: 16 residues.

The chain links TRBV14 to TRBJ1-3; D is undetermined. Trimming cost V 2 bases and J 6 bases, with 11 bases left between them. This CDR3 is 14 amino acids long. Germline assignment: CDR1 SGHDN and CDR2 FVKESK. This chain's CDR3 is CASSQNSQPNTIYF. The CDR3 DNA is TGTGCCAGCAGCCAAAACTCACAGCCAAACACCATATATTTT.

The chain links TRBV27 to TRBJ1-1; 12 positions match TRBD1. The germline V gene has CDR1 MNHEY and CDR2 SMNVEV (reference sequence). The trim removed 5 bases at V and 4 bases at J, leaving 8 bases unmatched. This CDR3 has 16 residues. The CDR3 coding sequence is TGTGCCAGCAGTCCGGGGACAGGGGGCACTGGCACTGAAGCTTTCTTT. This translates into CASSPGTGGTGTEAFF.

The chain uses TRBV9 and TRBJ2-7; 8 bases are shared with TRBD2. Trimming removed 4 bases from V and 4 bases from J; junction bases left unmatched: 19. Germline CDR1 SGDLS, CDR2 YYNGEE. The CDR3 runs to 18 residues. The CDR3 coding sequence is TGTGCCAGCAGCCCCCGAGGGGCTAGCGGGCAGTTCCCGTACGAGCAGTACTTC. This gives the protein CASSPRGASGQFPYEQYF.

V is TRBV13 and J is TRBJ1-1, with 12 nucleotides matching TRBD1. The CDR3 is 15 amino acids. Germline CDR1 and CDR2: PRHDT and FYEKMQ (reference sequence). V gave up 6 bases and J gave up 4 bases; unmatched junction bases: 6. The CDR3 nucleotides read TGTGCCAGCAGGGGGACAGGGGGCTCGAGCACTGAAGCTTTCTTT. Its translation: CASRGTGGSSTEAFF.

The chain couples TRBV12-3 or TRBV12-4 to TRBJ1-1, with D possibly TRBD1 on 6 matching bases. V lost 3 bases to trimming and J lost 6 bases, with 8 bases between them. The CDR3 consists of 12 residues. In DNA, the CDR3 is TGTGCCAGCAGTTTGGGGGCAGCTGAAGCTTTCTTT. This translates into CASSLGAAEAFF.

The V gene is TRBV5-1, the J gene TRBJ1-1; D not resolved. The CDR3 loop spans 13 amino acids. V lost 0 bases, J lost 8 bases, and 11 bases lay in between. The germline CDR1 and CDR2 sequences are SGHRS and YFSETQ. The CDR3: CASSLGSPGEAFF. CDR3 nucleotides: TGCGCCAGCAGCTTGGGTTCCCCCGGGGAAGCTTTCTTT. Drawing the rest from reference TRBV5-1 and TRBJ1-1, the complete variable domain is KAGVTQTPRYLIKTRGQQVTLSCSPISGHRSVSWYQQTPGQGLQFLFEYFSETQRNKGNFPGRFSGRQFSNSRSEMNVSTLELGDSALYLCASSLGSPGEAFFGQGTRLTVV.

This clone came up once. The chain joins TRBV5-1 to TRBJ2-3, with D perhaps matching TRBD2 (5 bases). The CDR3 has 13 amino acids. Trimming pared 9 bases from V and 3 bases from J, leaving 14 bases between. CDR1 is SGHRS and CDR2 is YFSETQ in the germline V gene. The CDR3 DNA reads as TGCGCCACCCTACGGGGTTTGACAGATACGCAGTATTTT. Amino acid sequence: CATLRGLTDTQYF.

This sequence joins TRBV15 and TRBJ1-5; D is perhaps TRBD1 (5 bases). Looked up from germline, CDR1 is LNHNV and CDR2 is YYDKDF (reference sequence). The CDR3 contains 14 residues. The ends were cut back, 4 bases at V and 2 bases at J, with 9 bases in the middle. The CDR3 here is CATSTGGGNQPQHF. The DNA for the CDR3 is TGTGCCACCAGCACGGGGGGAGGCAATCAGCCCCAGCATTTT.

The chain uses TRBV6-5 and TRBJ1-2, with D possibly matching TRBD1 (6 bases). Trimming cost V 5 bases and J 3 bases, with 10 bases left between them. Germline CDR1 reads MNHEY; CDR2 reads SVGAGI. CDR3 length equals 13 residues. The CDR3 loop is CASSPGADYGYTF. DNA of the CDR3: TGTGCCAGCAGTCCAGGGGCGGACTATGGCTACACCTTC.

This CDR3 reads CASSYSAGGHDGYTF. Written as DNA, the CDR3 is TGTGCCAGCAGTTACTCTGCGGGGGGGCATGATGGCTACACCTTC. J is TRBJ1-2 and V is TRBV6-5; tentative D call: TRBD1 (6 bases). Trimming left V 0 bases short and J 6 bases short, with 14 bases between. Germline V gene sequence: CDR1 MNHEY, CDR2 SVGAGI. This CDR3 contains 15 residues.

The chain joins TRBV29-1 to TRBJ1-2, with D unresolved. This CDR3 is built from 14 residues. V lost 1 base, J lost 6 bases, and 15 bases lay in between. Germline V CDR1 and CDR2: SQVTM, ANQGSEA. CDR3 nucleotides: TGCAGCGTTGAAGTTTTTGGGCAGTTTAATGGCTACACCTTC. Translated: CSVEVFGQFNGYTF. Drawing the rest from reference TRBV29-1 and TRBJ1-2, the complete variable domain is SAVISQKPSRDICQRGTSLTIQCQVDSQVTMMFWYRQQPGQSLTLIATANQGSEATYESGFVIDKFPISRPNLTFSTLTVSNMSPEDSSIYLCSVEVFGQFNGYTFGSGTRLTVV.